Below, 4 T cell receptor beta chains from the same sample are listed, as sequenced in a study of T cell repertoires in cytomegalovirus infection. Each CDR3 protein gets one entry after TCRdb re-called the reads with MiXCR. The sample includes fewer than 1,000,000 distinct CDR3 sequences, more than 25% of them seen just once. These receptors' antigens are unknown. The material was cultured CD8+ T cells from PBMCs, obtained from culture after CMV antigen stimulation. These receptors all come from a human donor in good health (CMV status not recorded). Some clones in this sample may be carry-over from other donors' samples.

With respect to this clonotype: With a much larger clone just one base away, this may be a read error. The chain recombines TRBV6-6 with TRBJ2-2; TRBD1 aligns across 8 bases. The CDR3 extends over 15 amino acids. From germline, CDR1 is MNHNY and CDR2 SVGAGI (reference sequence). Trimming at V came to 7 bases and at J to 1 base, leaving 5 bases not matched to a gene. The CDR3: CASTSGTGNTGELFF. The CDR3 DNA follows: TGTGCCAGCACCTCCGGGACAGGGAACACCGGGGAGCTGTTTTTT.

This chain connects TRBV12-3 or TRBV12-4 to TRBJ1-4; D ambiguous. V was pared by 5 bases and J by 6 bases, with 16 bases between. The CDR3 contains 15 residues. The CDR3 DNA reads as TGTGCCAGCAGTGTCGGCGCCGCTACGGATGAAAAACTGTTTTTT. Translating gives CASSVGAATDEKLFF.

This rearrangement joins TRBV7-8 to TRBJ1-2; no clear D. Germline V gives CDR1 SGHVS, CDR2 FQNEAQ. The V end lost 4 bases, the J end lost 10 bases, and 22 bases lay between the germline ends. CDR3 length equals 15 residues. CDR3 nucleotide sequence: TGTGCCAGCAGCTGGCGGAAGGAGTCTAACTACGACTACACCTTC. Encoded protein: CASSWRKESNYDYTF. The whole variable domain, filled in from reference TRBV7-8 and TRBJ1-2, reads GAGVSQSPRYKVAKRGQDVALRCDPISGHVSLFWYQQALGQGPEFLTYFQNEAQLDKSGLPSDRFFAERPEGSVSTLKIQRTQQEDSAVYLCASSWRKESNYDYTFGSGTRLTVV.

About this clonotype itself: A read error may be the cause here, since a much bigger clone is one base away. The J gene is TRBJ2-6, the V gene TRBV7-3, with D possibly being TRBD1 (5 bases). The CDR3 is 16 residues long. Germline V CDR1 and CDR2: SGHTA, FQGTGA. V was shortened by 5 bases and J by 2 bases, with 13 bases between the two germline ends. CDR3 coding DNA: TGTGCCAGCAGCCCATACAGGTCGACTGGGGCCAACGTCCTGACTTTC. It yields the protein CASSPYRSTGANVLTF.